The 13 T cell receptor beta chains below come from one sample, sequenced in a study of blood T cell repertoires in COVID-19. Method: immunoSEQ multiplex PCR; TCRdb's copy keeps in-frame clones and lacks some. The sample yields around 57,000 clones, approximately 90% seen once. Material: peripheral blood. The receptors derive from a human donor with active COVID-19. The donor label of this sample is uncertain.

V gene TRBV9 combines with J gene TRBJ2-5; weak D call: TRBD2 (6 bases). The V end lost 0 bases, the J end lost 4 bases, and 10 bases lay between the germline ends. Germline CDR1 reads SGDLS; CDR2 reads YYNGEE. This CDR3 spans 14 amino acids. CDR3 nucleotides: TGTGCCAGCAGCGTAGGAGGAGGGTTAGAGACCCAGTACTTC. Translated: CASSVGGGLETQYF.

The rearrangement joins TRBV6-5 to TRBJ1-5; 8 bases are a match to TRBD1. Per the germline V gene, CDR1 is MNHEY and CDR2 is SVGAGI. With V trimmed by 10 bases and J by 5 bases, 10 bases remained unmatched. The CDR3 runs 14 residues. The CDR3 DNA reads TGTGCCACCCGTCCAGGGGGCAAGTATCAGCCCCAGCATTTT. Translated: CATRPGGKYQPQHF.

This chain connects TRBV11-2 to TRBJ2-1; a weak D match, TRBD1 (6 bases). CDR3 size: 16 residues. Trimming cost V 2 bases and J 12 bases, with 23 bases left between them. Germline CDR1 SGHAT, CDR2 FQNNGV. The CDR3 nucleotides are TGTGCCAGCAGCTTAAAAGGCTTGGGGGCGCCGAGGGGGCAGTTCTTC. As protein: CASSLKGLGAPRGQFF.

The V call is TRBV15, the J call TRBJ2-7; TRBD1 agrees at 9 bases. V shed 4 bases and J 3 bases; nucleotides not matched to a gene: 1. The CDR3 has 13 amino acids. Germline CDR1 LNHNV, CDR2 YYDKDF (reference sequence). The CDR3 region is CATSTDRGYEQYF. DNA for the CDR3: TGTGCCACCAGCACGGACAGGGGCTACGAGCAGTACTTC.

The chain carries TRBV9 and TRBJ2-5; 9 nucleotides agree with TRBD2. Per germline, CDR1 SGDLS and CDR2 YYNGEE. The CDR3 consists of 15 residues. The V and J ends lost 1 base and 5 bases, in that order; junction bases with no gene match: 6. CDR3 sequence reads: CASSVLAGRGETQYF. The CDR3 nucleotides are TGTGCCAGCAGCGTACTAGCGGGGAGGGGGGAGACCCAGTACTTC.

The V and J genes are TRBV5-1 and TRBJ1-1; 7 bases are shared with TRBD1. This CDR3 is 14 amino acids long. Trimming cost V 6 bases and J 3 bases; bases outside gene matches: 8. The germline gives CDR1 SGHRS, CDR2 YFSETQ. The CDR3 DNA reads as TGCGCCAGCACCCTCGCGACAGGGTACACTGAAGCTTTCTTT. Translating it yields CASTLATGYTEAFF.

The chain uses TRBV7-9 and TRBJ2-7; 7 bases agree with TRBD1. The germline V gene encodes CDR1 SEHNR and CDR2 FQNEAQ (reference sequence). CDR3 length equals 14 residues. V shed 5 bases, J shed 4 bases, and the junction held 8 bases outside the gene matches. In DNA, the CDR3 is TGTGCCAGCAGCCTGCCCAGGACAGGTTACGAGCAGTACTTC. It yields the protein CASSLPRTGYEQYF. The whole variable domain, filled in from reference TRBV7-9 and TRBJ2-7, reads DTGVSQNPRHKITKRGQNVTFRCDPISEHNRLYWYRQTLGQGPEFLTYFQNEAQLEKSRLLSDRFSAERPKGSFSTLEIQRTEQGDSAMYLCASSLPRTGYEQYFGPGTRLTVT.

This chain links TRBV4-1 with TRBJ2-5; TRBD1 matches at 8 bases. CDR1 is MGHRA and CDR2 is YSYEKL in the germline V gene. This CDR3 spans 15 amino acids. V was pared by 4 bases and J by 4 bases, with 8 bases of the junction left unmatched. The CDR3 protein is CASSPSTGERETQYF. The CDR3 DNA follows: TGCGCCAGCAGCCCATCGACAGGGGAGAGAGAGACCCAGTACTTC.

The V and J genes are TRBV6-2 or TRBV6-3 and TRBJ2-7, with 7 bases matching TRBD1. V lost 4 bases and J lost 7; bases outside the gene matches: 16. The CDR3 is made up of 16 amino acids. In germline, CDR1 is MNHEY, CDR2 SVGEGT. CDR3 nucleotides: TGTGCCAGCAGTTTCCGGGACAGCCCATCCTATTGGGAGCAGTACTTC. It encodes CASSFRDSPSYWEQYF.

The CDR3 protein is CASSSPGLGFNEQFF. CDR3 bases: TGTGCCAGCAGCTCCCCAGGACTAGGGTTTAATGAGCAGTTCTTC. The V gene is TRBV7-2, the J gene TRBJ2-1, with 7 bases that match TRBD2. This CDR3 contains 15 residues. Germline CDR1 SGHTA, CDR2 FQGNSA. J lost 7 bases, V lost 4 bases, and 10 bases had no gene match.

J is TRBJ1-2 and V is TRBV7-2; a weak D match, TRBD1 (5 bases). The CDR3 is made up of 14 amino acids. Germline CDR1 is SGHTA and CDR2 is FQGNSA. The V end was cut by 1 base, the J end by 4 bases, with 10 bases between. CDR3 sequence reads: CASSLDRRGYGYTF. The DNA for the CDR3 is TGTGCCAGCAGCTTAGACAGGCGGGGCTATGGCTACACCTTC.

This clone was seen once. This chain joins TRBV6-6 and TRBJ2-7; 11 bases match TRBD1. In germline, CDR1 is MNHNY, CDR2 SVGAGI (reference sequence). V lost 4 bases to trimming and J lost 5 bases; unmatched junction nucleotides: 7. The CDR3 extends over 15 amino acids. The CDR3 loop is CASSSPGQGDHEQYF. CDR3 bases: TGTGCCAGCAGTTCTCCGGGACAGGGGGACCACGAGCAGTACTTC.

V and J are TRBV4-1 and TRBJ2-7; D is unclear. The CDR3 extends over 11 amino acids. Germline lookup yields CDR1 MGHRA and CDR2 YSYEKL. Trimming took off 3 bases at V and 3 bases at J, with 3 bases between the two ends. DNA for the CDR3: TGCGCCAGCAGCCACCACTACGAGCAGTACTTC. Its translation is CASSHHYEQYF.